This TCR beta chain appears in the sequencing data of a study of T cell responses to AZD1222 COVID-19 vaccine. Study-level findings and limits: At study baseline, merely several AZD1222 recipients were seropositive. Along spike, vaccine-associated CD4 TCRs were found throughout, with dominance at 160-218 and 743-854.

Germline values: CDR1 SGHTA, CDR2 FQGNSA. CDR3 length: 17 residues. V lost 4 bases, J lost 2 bases, and 9 bases stayed unmatched. This clone was seen a single time. No antigen is known for it. The data were produced by immunoSEQ multiplex PCR, yet TCRdb's version contains in-frame clones alone and is incomplete. The data hold 150,000 to 160,000 clones, with 87% observed a single time. This TCR was sampled from an adult who received the AZD1222 COVID-19 vaccine. The chain recombines TRBV7-2 with TRBJ2-1, with 9 positions matching TRBD2. The material sequenced was peripheral blood, taken 28 days after the second AZD1222 dose. The CDR3 coding sequence is TGTGCCAGCAGCTCGCGAATAGCGGGAGTGGCCTACAATGAGCAGTTCTTC. Protein product: CASSSRIAGVAYNEQFF.